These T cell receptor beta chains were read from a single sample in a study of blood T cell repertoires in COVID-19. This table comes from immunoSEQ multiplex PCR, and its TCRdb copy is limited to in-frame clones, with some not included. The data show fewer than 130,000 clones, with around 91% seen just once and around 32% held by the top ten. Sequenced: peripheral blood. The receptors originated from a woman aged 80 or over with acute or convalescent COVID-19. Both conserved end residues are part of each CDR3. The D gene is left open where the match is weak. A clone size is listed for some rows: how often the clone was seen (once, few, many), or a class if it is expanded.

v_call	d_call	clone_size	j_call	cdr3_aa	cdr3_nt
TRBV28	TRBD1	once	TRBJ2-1	CASSSGTAHTNEQFF	TGTGCCAGCAGTTCGGGGACAGCCCATACGAATGAGCAGTTCTTC
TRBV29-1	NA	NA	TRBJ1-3	CSVEDRQGTSGNTIYF	TGCAGCGTTGAAGATCGCCAGGGGACCTCTGGAAACACCATATATTTT
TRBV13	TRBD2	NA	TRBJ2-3	CASSLLSSGGPSTDTQYF	TGTGCCAGCAGCTTGTTGTCTAGCGGGGGGCCTAGCACAGATACGCAGTATTTT
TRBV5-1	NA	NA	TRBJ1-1	CASSSVMNTEAFF	TGCGCCAGCAGCTCCGTAATGAACACTGAAGCTTTCTTT
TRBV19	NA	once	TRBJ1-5	CASSARGPQHF	TGTGCCAGTAGTGCAAGAGGGCCCCAGCATTTT
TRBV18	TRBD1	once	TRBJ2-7	CASSPPGTGEYEQYF	TGTGCCAGCTCACCCCCCGGGACAGGGGAATACGAGCAGTACTTC
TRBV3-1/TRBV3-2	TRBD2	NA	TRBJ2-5	CASSTGLAVKETQYF	TGTGCCAGCAGCACGGGACTAGCGGTGAAAGAGACCCAGTACTTC
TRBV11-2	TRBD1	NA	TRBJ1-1	CASSLRQGNTEAFF	TGTGCCAGCAGCTTAAGACAGGGTAACACTGAAGCTTTCTTT
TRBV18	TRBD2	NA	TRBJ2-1	CASSPPERGGFYGEQFF	TGTGCCAGCTCACCACCGGAGCGGGGGGGGTTTTATGGTGAGCAGTTCTTC
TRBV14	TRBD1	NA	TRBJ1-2	CASSQGDRGSGYGYTF	TGTGCCAGCAGCCAAGGGGACAGGGGGTCAGGCTATGGCTACACCTTC
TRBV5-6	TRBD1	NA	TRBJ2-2	CASSSQGAGGELFF	TGTGCCAGCAGCTCACAGGGGGCTGGCGGGGAGCTGTTTTTT
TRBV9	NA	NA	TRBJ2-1	CASSVDSGLDNEQFF	TGTGCCAGCAGCGTAGATTCAGGGCTGGACAATGAGCAGTTCTTC
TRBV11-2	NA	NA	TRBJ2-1	CASSLYWGVRYNEQFF	TGTGCCAGCAGCTTATATTGGGGAGTGAGATACAATGAGCAGTTCTTC
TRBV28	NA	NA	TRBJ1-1	CASTGSIVTEAFF	TGTGCCAGCACGGGGAGTATTGTCACTGAAGCTTTCTTT
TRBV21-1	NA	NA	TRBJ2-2	CASRTGPNTGELFF	TGTGCCAGCCGGACAGGGCCAAACACCGGGGAGCTGTTTTTT
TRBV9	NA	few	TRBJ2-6	CASTPTVSGANVLTF	TGTGCCAGCACCCCGACAGTTTCTGGGGCCAACGTCCTGACTTTC
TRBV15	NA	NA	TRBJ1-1	CATSKDIGQTNTEAFF	TGTGCCACCAGCAAAGATATAGGACAGACGAACACTGAAGCTTTCTTT
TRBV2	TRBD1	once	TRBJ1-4	CASGTGREKLFF	TGTGCCAGCGGGACAGGGCGTGAAAAACTGTTTTTT
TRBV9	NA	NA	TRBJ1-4	CASSTWGETNEKLFF	TGTGCCAGCAGCACTTGGGGGGAAACTAATGAAAAACTGTTTTTT
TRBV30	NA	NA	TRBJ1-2	CAWSRGTYGYTF	TGTGCCTGGAGTAGGGGAACCTATGGCTACACCTTC
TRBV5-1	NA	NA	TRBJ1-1	CASSSQTGGNTEAFF	TGCGCCAGCAGCTCCCAAACGGGGGGGAACACTGAAGCTTTCTTT
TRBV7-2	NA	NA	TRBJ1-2	CASSPQRTVALYGYTF	TGTGCCAGCAGCCCACAGAGGACTGTTGCTCTTTATGGCTACACCTTC
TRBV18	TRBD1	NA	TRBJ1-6	CASGQGLNSPLHF	TGTGCCAGTGGACAGGGTCTTAATTCACCCCTCCACTTT
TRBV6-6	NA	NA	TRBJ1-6	CASTPGGSNSPLHF	TGTGCCAGCACCCCGGGGGGTAGTAATTCACCCCTCCACTTT
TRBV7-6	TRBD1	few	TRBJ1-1	CASSMGQMNTEAFF	TGTGCCAGCAGCATGGGACAGATGAACACTGAAGCTTTCTTT
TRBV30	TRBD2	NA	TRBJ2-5	CAWSGGTSGQETQYF	TGTGCCTGGAGTGGGGGGACTAGCGGGCAAGAGACCCAGTACTTC
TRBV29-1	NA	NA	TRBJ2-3	CSSERSWLNTDTQYF	TGCAGCTCCGAGCGTAGTTGGCTGAACACAGATACGCAGTATTTT
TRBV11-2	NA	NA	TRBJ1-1	CASSLGGRGSTEAFF	TGTGCCAGCAGCTTAGGCGGTAGGGGTAGTACTGAAGCTTTCTTT
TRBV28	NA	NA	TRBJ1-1	CASSLLSGSDTEAFF	TGTGCCAGCAGTTTACTATCGGGTAGCGACACTGAAGCTTTCTTT
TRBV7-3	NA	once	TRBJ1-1	CASSKTGRATEAFF	TGTGCCAGCAGTAAGACAGGAAGGGCCACTGAAGCTTTCTTT
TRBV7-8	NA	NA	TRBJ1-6	CASSLGPGKPLHF	TGTGCCAGCAGCTTAGGGCCAGGAAAACCCCTCCACTTT
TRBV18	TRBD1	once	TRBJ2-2	CASSQNRGNTGELFF	TGTGCCAGCTCTCAAAACAGGGGAAACACCGGGGAGCTGTTTTTT
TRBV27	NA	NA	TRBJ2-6	CASSLSPGSGANVLTF	TGTGCCAGCAGTTTATCACCGGGGTCTGGGGCCAACGTCCTGACTTTC
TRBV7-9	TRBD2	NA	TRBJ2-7	CASSFGGTTYEQYF	TGTGCCAGCAGCTTCGGGGGGACCACCTACGAGCAGTACTTC
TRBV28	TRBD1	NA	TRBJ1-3	CASSLLPGGGGNTIYF	TGTGCCAGCAGTTTACTTCCAGGGGGTGGTGGAAACACCATATATTTT
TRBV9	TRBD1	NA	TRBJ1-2	CASSGAGTGYGYTF	TGTGCCAGCAGCGGAGCCGGGACAGGGTATGGCTACACCTTC
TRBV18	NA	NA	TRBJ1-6	CASSPQANNSPLHF	TGTGCCAGCTCACCCCAAGCTAATAATTCACCCCTCCACTTT
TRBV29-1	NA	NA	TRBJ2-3	CSVDPGDTQYF	TGCAGCGTTGATCCCGGAGATACGCAGTATTTT
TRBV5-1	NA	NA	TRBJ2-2	CASSETGGATGELFF	TGCGCCAGCAGCGAAACAGGGGGGGCCACCGGGGAGCTGTTTTTT
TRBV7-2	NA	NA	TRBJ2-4	CASSSRPGNIQYF	TGTGCCAGCAGCTCCCGCCCGGGGAACATTCAGTACTTC